This TCR beta chain came from a study of blood T cell repertoires in COVID-19. Using immunoSEQ multiplex PCR, the repertoire was profiled, and TCRdb retains in-frame clones only, with some absent. The sample holds tens of thousands of clones; 87% are singletons and the top ten take roughly 15%. Unmatched junction bases numbered 2, after V lost 0 bases and J lost 1 base. The CDR3 loop spans 16 amino acids. CDR1 and CDR2 from the germline V gene are SGHRS and YFSETQ. About this clone: Other nucleotide sequences in the sample specify the same CDR3.

J is TRBJ2-5 and V is TRBV5-1; 11 nucleotides agree with TRBD2. The sample taken for sequencing was peripheral blood. This receptor was obtained from a male donor with acute or convalescent COVID-19. The CDR3 loop reads CASSLAGLAGQETQYF. CDR3 in DNA: TGCGCCAGCAGCTTGGCCGGACTAGCGGGCCAAGAGACCCAGTACTTC.